The next 28 T cell receptor beta chains were all read from a single sample in a study of OX40 agonist ivuxolimab in advanced cancers. Measured with immunoSEQ multiplex PCR; TCRdb has only the in-frame clones, and not every one. The profile shows around 82,000 clones, more than 75% of them singletons. This material consisted of CD4+ or CD8+ T cells sorted from blood, taken in a trial of the OX40 agonist ivuxolimab. The source of these receptors is an adult with an advanced solid tumor such as melanoma, head and neck, liver or kidney cancer.

The rearrangement links TRBV9 to TRBJ1-3, with a possible D match to TRBD1 (5 bases). From germline, CDR1 is SGDLS and CDR2 YYNGEE. The CDR3 length is 16 residues. With 4 bases removed from V and 0 bases from J, the gap between germline ends came to 14 bases. CDR3 loop: CASSQSDGASGNTIYF. DNA of the CDR3: TGTGCCAGCAGCCAGTCGGACGGGGCCTCTGGAAACACCATATATTTT.

V is TRBV6-4 and J is TRBJ2-1; D remains ambiguous. Germline V CDR1 and CDR2: MRHNA, SNTAGT. Trimming pared 4 bases from V and 6 bases from J, leaving 10 bases between. The CDR3 consists of 13 residues. CDR3 DNA sequence: TGTGCCAGCAGTGGGCAGTTATCCAATGAGCAGTTCTTC. Protein sequence: CASSGQLSNEQFF.

This chain connects TRBV7-5 to TRBJ1-4. TRBV7-5 is designated a pseudogene. This CDR3 contains 15 residues. The DNA of the CDR3 is TGTGCCAGAAGCAGGGGGGGCAGGGGTGGAGAAAAACTGTTTTTT. It translates to CARSRGGRGGEKLFF.

This chain links TRBV5-6 with TRBJ1-2; D is perhaps TRBD1 (6 bases). The CDR3 has 12 amino acids. The V gene's germline CDR1 is SGHDT and CDR2 YYEEEE. V lost 0 bases and J 6 bases, leaving 6 bases between the germline ends. CDR3 sequence (DNA): TGTGCCAGCAGCTTGGGGACAGATGGCTACACCTTC. Protein product: CASSLGTDGYTF.

The chain employs TRBV7-2 and TRBJ2-3; 7 bases are a match to TRBD2. Germline V gene lookup returns CDR1 SGHTA and CDR2 FQGNSA. V shed 7 bases and J 3 bases; nucleotides not matched to a gene: 10. This CDR3 is 15 amino acids long. As DNA, the CDR3 is TGTGCCAGCACCCATTGGCAGCGGGGAACAGATACGCAGTATTTT. Residues: CASTHWQRGTDTQYF.

Remarks on this clone: Germline and junction disagree at one end, which may indicate a read error. The rearrangement links TRBV29-1 to TRBJ1-1; weak D call: TRBD1 (5 bases). The CDR3 totals 15 residues. Germline V CDR1 and CDR2: SQVTM, ANQGSEA. The DNA for the CDR3 is TGCAGCGTCCCGTTTGCCCCCACCCTCGGGGGAGGATGTGTCTTT. This encodes CSVPFAPTLGGGCVF.

J is TRBJ2-6 and V is TRBV7-9, with D uncertain. V lost 8 bases, J lost 2 bases, and 13 bases lay in between. The CDR3 is 15 residues long. The germline V gene has CDR1 SEHNR and CDR2 FQNEAQ (reference sequence). In DNA, the CDR3 is TGTGCCAGCGGAGCTTTACAACCTGGGGCCAACGTCCTGACTTTC. Amino acids: CASGALQPGANVLTF.

This rearrangement joins TRBV6-6 to TRBJ2-2; unclear D gene. V was trimmed by 2 bases and J by 0 bases, leaving 7 bases between them. The CDR3 is 15 amino acids. Per germline, CDR1 MNHNY and CDR2 SVGAGI (reference sequence). The CDR3 loop is CASSYMESNTGELFF. The CDR3 DNA is TGTGCCAGCAGTTACATGGAATCGAACACCGGGGAGCTGTTTTTT.

The chain links TRBV2 to TRBJ2-2; 7 positions agree with TRBD2. V lost 6 bases to trimming and J lost 3 bases; unmatched junction nucleotides: 10. Per the germline V gene, CDR1 is SNHLY and CDR2 is FYNNEI. This CDR3 comprises 16 residues. CDR3 sequence: CASSVIGTTDTGELFF. CDR3 DNA: TGTGCCAGCAGCGTAATCGGGACTACTGACACCGGGGAGCTGTTTTTT.

V is TRBV29-1 and J is TRBJ1-2; D gene unclear. V lost 3 bases and J lost 4, with 12 bases in between. Per germline, CDR1 SQVTM and CDR2 ANQGSEA. CDR3 length: 13 amino acids. The CDR3 bases are TGCAGCGTTGAGGCTCGAGGGATCTATGGCTACACCTTC. It codes for CSVEARGIYGYTF.

The CDR3 region has the DNA TGCGCCAGCAGCCAAGCAGCGGGGGGACCAGATACGCAGTATTTT. Translated, it gives CASSQAAGGPDTQYF. The genes are TRBV4-1 and TRBJ2-3; 9 bases are a match to TRBD2. V shed 1 base and J 4 bases; nucleotides not matched to a gene: 3. The CDR3 covers 15 residues. Germline CDR1 MGHRA, CDR2 YSYEKL.

The CDR3 region has the DNA TGTGCCAGCCGCGGACTACCGGGACAGGGAGGCTACACCTTC. It is translated as CASRGLPGQGGYTF. The V call is TRBV27, the J call TRBJ1-2; 9 bases line up with TRBD1. The CDR3 sequence is 14 residues long. Germline CDR1 reads MNHEY; CDR2 reads SMNVEV (reference sequence). V lost 8 bases to trimming and J lost 8 bases; unmatched junction nucleotides: 12.

The rearrangement joins TRBV7-6 to TRBJ1-2, with D uncertain. Trimming cost V 5 bases and J 6 bases, with 19 bases left between them. Germline V gene sequence: CDR1 SGHVS, CDR2 FNYEAQ. This CDR3 contains 15 residues. In nucleotides, the CDR3 is TGTGCCAGCAGCCCCCGGAAGGGAGGGCGGGATGGCTACACCTTC. Residues: CASSPRKGGRDGYTF. Full variable domain (remainder filled in from reference TRBV7-6 and TRBJ1-2): GAGVSQSPRYKVTKRGQDVALRCDPISGHVSLYWYRQALGQGPEFLTYFNYEAQQDKSGLPNDRFSAERPEGSISTLTIQRTEQRDSAMYRCASSPRKGGRDGYTFGSGTRLTVV.

The V call is TRBV18, the J call TRBJ2-1; possible D gene TRBD2, 7 bases. This CDR3 has 15 amino acids. The germline V and J ends were trimmed by 2 bases and 7 bases, with 15 bases remaining between them. The germline CDR1 and CDR2 sequences are KGHSH and LQKENI. The CDR3 is CASSPEWGGQNEQFF. CDR3 nucleotides: TGTGCCAGCTCACCAGAGTGGGGGGGCCAGAATGAGCAGTTCTTC.

The V call is TRBV10-3, the J call TRBJ1-2; D might be TRBD1 (5 bases). CDR3 length equals 15 residues. CDR1 is ENHRY and CDR2 is SYGVKD in the germline V gene. The ends were cut back, 1 base at V and 4 bases at J, with 13 bases in the middle. The CDR3 loop is CAISEFSGSSYGYTF. CDR3 DNA: TGTGCCATCAGTGAGTTTTCAGGGTCAAGCTATGGCTACACCTTC.

This chain links TRBV5-1 with TRBJ2-3; D is undetermined. Trimming removed 2 bases from V and 0 bases from J, with 4 bases in between. CDR3 length equals 13 residues. The germline CDR1 and CDR2 sequences are SGHRS and YFSETQ. The CDR3 DNA sequence: TGCGCCAGCAGCTTTCCTAGCACAGATACGCAGTATTTT. It yields the protein CASSFPSTDTQYF.

The V gene is TRBV5-8, the J gene TRBJ1-5; possible D gene TRBD1, 5 bases. The V gene lost 3 bases and the J gene lost 3 bases, with 10 bases spanning the gap. The germline V gene has CDR1 SGHTS and CDR2 YDEGEE. The CDR3 is 14 residues long. The CDR3 sequence: CASSSGHHNQPQHF. The CDR3 bases are TGTGCCAGCAGCTCTGGACACCACAATCAGCCCCAGCATTTT.

This sequence joins TRBV14 and TRBJ1-3; maybe TRBD1 (6 bases). Per the germline V gene, CDR1 is SGHDN and CDR2 is FVKESK. The length of the CDR3 is 14 residues. V lost 3 bases and J 6 bases, leaving 12 bases between the germline ends. The CDR3 protein is CASSHVGQLNTIYF. The CDR3 DNA reads as TGTGCCAGCAGCCATGTTGGACAGCTAAACACCATATATTTT.

The chain is built from TRBV7-6 and TRBJ1-1; unclear D gene. Germline CDR1 and CDR2: SGHVS and FNYEAQ. The length of the CDR3 is 13 residues. Trimming removed 5 bases from V and 0 bases from J, with 7 bases in between. DNA of the CDR3: TGTGCCAGCAGCGAAAACCTGAACACTGAAGCTTTCTTT. This codes for CASSENLNTEAFF.

This clone has just one count. V and J are TRBV29-1 and TRBJ1-3; 10 bases map to TRBD1. Trimming cost V 4 bases and J 5 bases; bases outside gene matches: 5. This CDR3 has 14 amino acids. CDR1 and CDR2 (germline): SQVTM, ANQGSEA. CDR3 nucleotide sequence: TGCAGCGTTGGAGACAGGGGGCTAAGAAACACCATATATTTT. This encodes CSVGDRGLRNTIYF.

The V gene is TRBV5-1, the J gene TRBJ2-6; the D gene is possibly TRBD1 (5 bases). The CDR3 covers 17 residues. Deletions cut 3 bases from V and 0 bases from J, with 13 bases between. Germline V gene lookup returns CDR1 SGHRS and CDR2 YFSETQ. The CDR3 region is CASSSDSQSSGANVLTF. CDR3 nucleotides: TGCGCCAGCAGCTCAGACAGCCAGAGCTCTGGGGCCAACGTCCTGACTTTC.

This chain uses TRBV11-3 with TRBJ2-3, with a weak D call TRBD1 (6 bases). Germline V gene sequence: CDR1 SGHNT, CDR2 YENEEA. V lost 4 bases, J lost 3 bases, and 14 bases lay in between. The CDR3 covers 15 residues. The CDR3 reads CASSSGEGETDTQYF. Here the CDR3 DNA reads TGTGCCAGCAGCTCAGGAGAGGGGGAAACAGATACGCAGTATTTT.

The V gene is TRBV5-5, the J gene TRBJ2-7; 11 bases agree with TRBD1. The CDR3 spans 14 residues. Germline values: CDR1 SGHKS, CDR2 YYEKEE (reference sequence). The V gene end was trimmed by 2 bases and the J gene end by 5 bases; junction bases not matched to a gene: 3. CDR3 sequence: CASSFSGQGDEQYF. CDR3 nucleotide sequence: TGTGCCAGCAGCTTTTCGGGACAGGGGGACGAGCAGTACTTC.

The V call is TRBV5-5, the J call TRBJ1-3; no clear D. V dropped 1 base and J dropped 3 bases, with 8 bases sitting between them. CDR1 is SGHKS and CDR2 is YYEKEE in the germline V gene (reference sequence). CDR3 size: 14 residues. The CDR3 sequence: CASSLMGNGNTIYF. CDR3 nucleotides: TGTGCCAGCAGCTTGATGGGAAATGGAAACACCATATATTTT. The full variable domain, completed using reference TRBV5-5 and TRBJ1-3, is DAGVTQSPTHLIKTRGQQVTLRCSPISGHKSVSWYQQVLGQGPQFIFQYYEKEERGRGNFPDRFSARQFPNYSSELNVNALLLGDSALYLCASSLMGNGNTIYFGEGSWLTVV.

The CDR3 sequence is CASSFDWGNTIYF. The CDR3 bases are TGTGCCAGCAGCTTCGACTGGGGAAACACCATATATTTT. The chain has TRBV7-9 and TRBJ1-3; D is ambiguous. CDR1 SEHNR and CDR2 FQNEAQ come from the germline V gene (reference sequence). V was shortened by 3 bases and J by 4 bases, with 7 bases between the two germline ends. The CDR3 contains 13 residues.

This rearrangement joins TRBV14 to TRBJ1-4; D is possibly TRBD1 (5 bases). The CDR3 covers 13 residues. V was cut by 2 bases and J by 8 bases, with 9 bases left in between. Germline V gene lookup returns CDR1 SGHDN and CDR2 FVKESK. The CDR3: CASSQTGGEKLFF. For the CDR3, the DNA is TGTGCCAGCAGCCAAACAGGAGGGGAAAAACTGTTTTTT.

V gene TRBV7-2 combines with J gene TRBJ2-7; weak D call: TRBD1 (5 bases). Germline CDR1 is SGHTA and CDR2 is FQGNSA. The CDR3 has 14 residues. Trimming cost V 6 bases and J 2 bases, with 14 bases left between them. The CDR3 DNA is TGTGCCAGCAGGACGACAGTTACGGCCTACGAGCAGTACTTC. Translated: CASRTTVTAYEQYF.

The gene calls are TRBV4-2 and TRBJ1-2; D unclear. The CDR3 has 16 amino acids. Germline V CDR1 and CDR2: LGHNA, YNFKEQ. V lost 1 base, J lost 7 bases, and 19 bases lay in between. In DNA form, the CDR3 reads TGTGCCAGCAGCCAAGCTCCCCCCGCGGGCGGTATTGGCTACACCTTC. Protein: CASSQAPPAGGIGYTF.